This T cell receptor beta chain was captured by sequencing in a study of blood T cells in healthy people across ages. This clonotype is a singleton in its sample. The junction had 8 bases not matched to a gene; V was cut back by 4 bases and J by 7 bases. The CDR3 runs 15 residues. Germline CDR1 is MDHEN and CDR2 is SYDVKM. Then a second PCR, running about 6 to 11 cycles, was carried out with a sample-barcoded 5' primer and a J-beta primer mix. Each CDR3 protein is one row after TCRdb ran MiXCR on the 5' RACE reads. There are over 1,200,000 distinct CDR3 sequences in the sample; approximately 59% occur only once, and over 5% lies in the top ten.

V gene TRBV28 combines with J gene TRBJ2-1; 9 nucleotides agree with TRBD1. The TCR originated in a man younger than 35 in good health. The source material was blood. The CDR3 loop reads CASSSFGTGFNEQFF. The CDR3 DNA follows: TGTGCCAGCAGTTCGTTCGGGACAGGGTTTAATGAGCAGTTCTTC.